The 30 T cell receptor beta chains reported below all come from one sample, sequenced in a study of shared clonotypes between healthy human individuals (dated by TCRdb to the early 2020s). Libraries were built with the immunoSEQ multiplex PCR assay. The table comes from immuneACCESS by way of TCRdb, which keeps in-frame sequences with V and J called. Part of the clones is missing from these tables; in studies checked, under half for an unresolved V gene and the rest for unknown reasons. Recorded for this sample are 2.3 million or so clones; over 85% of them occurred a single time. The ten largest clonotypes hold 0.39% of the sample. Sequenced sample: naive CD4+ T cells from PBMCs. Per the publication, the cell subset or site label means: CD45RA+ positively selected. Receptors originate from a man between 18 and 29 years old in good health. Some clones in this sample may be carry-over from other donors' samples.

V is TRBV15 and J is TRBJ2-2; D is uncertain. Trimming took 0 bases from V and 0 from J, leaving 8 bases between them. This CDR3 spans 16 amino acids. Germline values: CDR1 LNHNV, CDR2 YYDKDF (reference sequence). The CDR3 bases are TGTGCCACCAGCAGAGACAAGGGTCCGAACACCGGGGAGCTGTTTTTT. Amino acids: CATSRDKGPNTGELFF.

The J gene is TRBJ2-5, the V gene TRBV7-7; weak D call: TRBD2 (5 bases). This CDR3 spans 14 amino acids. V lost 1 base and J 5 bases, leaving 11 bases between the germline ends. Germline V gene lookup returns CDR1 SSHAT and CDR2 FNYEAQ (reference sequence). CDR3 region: CASSLGAGVETQYF. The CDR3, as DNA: TGTGCCAGCAGCTTAGGGGCGGGCGTGGAGACCCAGTACTTC.

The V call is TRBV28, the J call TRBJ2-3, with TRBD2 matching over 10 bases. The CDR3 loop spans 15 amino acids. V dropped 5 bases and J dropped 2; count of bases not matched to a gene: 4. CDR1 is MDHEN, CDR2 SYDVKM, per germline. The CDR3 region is CASSGSGGFTDTQYF. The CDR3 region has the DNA TGTGCCAGCAGTGGTAGCGGGGGGTTCACAGATACGCAGTATTTT.

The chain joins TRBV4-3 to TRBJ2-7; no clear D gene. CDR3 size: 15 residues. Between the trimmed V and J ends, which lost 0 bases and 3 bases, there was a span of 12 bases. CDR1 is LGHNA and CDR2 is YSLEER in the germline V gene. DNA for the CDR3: TGCGCCAGCAGCCAAGAGATACCAAGGTTCTACGAGCAGTACTTC. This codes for CASSQEIPRFYEQYF.

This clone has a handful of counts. The CDR3 bases are TGTGCCAGCAGTTACTCACGTCCGAAGAACACTGAAGCTTTCTTT. This gives the protein CASSYSRPKNTEAFF. The chain carries TRBV6-5 and TRBJ1-1, with D uncertain. CDR3 size: 15 residues. Trimming cost V 0 bases and J 1 base, with 9 bases left between them. In germline, CDR1 is MNHEY, CDR2 SVGAGI.

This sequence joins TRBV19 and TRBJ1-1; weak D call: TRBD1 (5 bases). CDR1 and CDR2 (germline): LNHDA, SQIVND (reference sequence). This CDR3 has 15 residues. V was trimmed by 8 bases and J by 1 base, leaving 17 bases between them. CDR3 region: CASSTPGTANTEAFF. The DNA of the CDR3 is TGTGCCAGTTCGACCCCCGGGACGGCGAACACTGAAGCTTTCTTT. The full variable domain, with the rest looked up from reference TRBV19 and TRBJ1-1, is DGGITQSPKYLFRKEGQNVTLSCEQNLNHDAMYWYRQDPGQGLRLIYYSQIVNDFQKGDIAEGYSVSREKKESFPLTVTSAQKNPTAFYLCASSTPGTANTEAFFGQGTRLTVV.

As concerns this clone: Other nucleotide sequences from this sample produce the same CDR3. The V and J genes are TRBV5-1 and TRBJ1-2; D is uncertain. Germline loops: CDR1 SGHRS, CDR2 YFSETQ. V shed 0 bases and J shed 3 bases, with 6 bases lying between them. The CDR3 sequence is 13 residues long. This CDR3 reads CASSLGADYGYTF. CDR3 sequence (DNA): TGCGCCAGCAGCTTGGGGGCAGACTATGGCTACACCTTC.

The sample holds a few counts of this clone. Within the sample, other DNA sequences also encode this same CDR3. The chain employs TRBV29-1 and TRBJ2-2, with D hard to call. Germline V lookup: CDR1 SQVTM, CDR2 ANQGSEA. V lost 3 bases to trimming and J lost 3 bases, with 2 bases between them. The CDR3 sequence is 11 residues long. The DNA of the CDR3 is TGCAGCGTTGAGGACACCGGGGAGCTGTTTTTT. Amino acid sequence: CSVEDTGELFF.

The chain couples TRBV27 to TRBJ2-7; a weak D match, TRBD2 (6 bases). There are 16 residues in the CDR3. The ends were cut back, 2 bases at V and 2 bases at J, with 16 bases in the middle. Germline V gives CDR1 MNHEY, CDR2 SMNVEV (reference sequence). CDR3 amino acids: CASSLQVGRRAYEQYF. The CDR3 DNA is TGTGCCAGCAGTTTACAAGTTGGGCGGAGGGCCTACGAGCAGTACTTC.

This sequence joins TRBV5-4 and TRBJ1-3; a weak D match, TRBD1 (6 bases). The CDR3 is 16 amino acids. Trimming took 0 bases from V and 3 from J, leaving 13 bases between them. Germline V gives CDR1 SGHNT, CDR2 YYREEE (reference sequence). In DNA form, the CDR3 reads TGTGCCAGCAGCTTGGTCACCAGGGGCCTTGGAAACACCATATATTTT. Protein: CASSLVTRGLGNTIYF.

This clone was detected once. This CDR3 reads CASRLGGNYGYTF. Written as DNA, the CDR3 is TGTGCCAGCAGGTTAGGGGGCAACTATGGCTACACCTTC. The chain joins TRBV28 to TRBJ1-2, with 7 bases fitting TRBD1. This CDR3 is 13 amino acids long. Germline V gene sequence: CDR1 MDHEN, CDR2 SYDVKM. V dropped 6 bases and J dropped 2; count of bases not matched to a gene: 3.

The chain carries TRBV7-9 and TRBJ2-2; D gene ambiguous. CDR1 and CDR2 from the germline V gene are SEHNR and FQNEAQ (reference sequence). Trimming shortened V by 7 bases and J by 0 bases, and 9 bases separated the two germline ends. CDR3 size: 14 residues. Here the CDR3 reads CASTDPPNTGELFF. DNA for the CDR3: TGTGCCAGCACCGACCCCCCGAACACCGGGGAGCTGTTTTTT.

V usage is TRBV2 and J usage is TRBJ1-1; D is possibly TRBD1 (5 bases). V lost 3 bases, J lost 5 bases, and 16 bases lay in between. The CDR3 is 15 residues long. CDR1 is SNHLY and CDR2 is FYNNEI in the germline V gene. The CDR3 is CASSDVRAVHTEAFF. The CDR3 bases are TGTGCCAGCAGTGATGTCAGGGCGGTTCATACTGAAGCTTTCTTT.

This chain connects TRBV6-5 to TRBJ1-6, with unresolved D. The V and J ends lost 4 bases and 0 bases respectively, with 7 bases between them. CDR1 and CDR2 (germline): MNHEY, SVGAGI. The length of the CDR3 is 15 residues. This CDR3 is CASSFRSSYNSPLHF. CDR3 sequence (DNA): TGTGCCAGCAGTTTCCGGAGCTCCTATAATTCACCCCTCCACTTT.

In nucleotides, the CDR3 is TGTGCCAGCAGCGGGGGACTAATCTACGAGCAGTACTTC. Translated: CASSGGLIYEQYF. The V and J genes are TRBV5-5 and TRBJ2-7; the match to TRBD2 covers 7 bases. The CDR3 loop spans 13 amino acids. Germline V gene sequence: CDR1 SGHKS, CDR2 YYEKEE (reference sequence). V lost 4 bases, J lost 3 bases, and 4 bases stayed unmatched.

The CDR3 nucleotides read TGTGCCAGCAGTTTACGGACAGGGAAAGAGACCCAGTACTTC. Protein: CASSLRTGKETQYF. V usage is TRBV28 and J usage is TRBJ2-5; 8 bases line up with TRBD1. The ends lost 2 bases at V and 3 bases at J; junction bases unmatched: 2. CDR3 length: 14 residues. Per the germline V gene, CDR1 is MDHEN and CDR2 is SYDVKM.

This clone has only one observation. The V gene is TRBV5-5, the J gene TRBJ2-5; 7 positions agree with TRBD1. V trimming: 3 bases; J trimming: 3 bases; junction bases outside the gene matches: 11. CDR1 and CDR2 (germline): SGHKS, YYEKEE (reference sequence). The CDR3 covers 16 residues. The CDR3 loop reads CASSSITGEGEETQYF. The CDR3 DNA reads TGTGCCAGCAGCTCTATAACAGGGGAAGGGGAAGAGACCCAGTACTTC.

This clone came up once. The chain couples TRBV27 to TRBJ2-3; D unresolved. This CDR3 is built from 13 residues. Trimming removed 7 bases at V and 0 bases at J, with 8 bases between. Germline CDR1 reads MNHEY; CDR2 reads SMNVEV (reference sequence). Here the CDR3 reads CASKRSSTDTQYF. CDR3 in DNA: TGTGCCAGCAAAAGGTCTAGCACAGATACGCAGTATTTT.

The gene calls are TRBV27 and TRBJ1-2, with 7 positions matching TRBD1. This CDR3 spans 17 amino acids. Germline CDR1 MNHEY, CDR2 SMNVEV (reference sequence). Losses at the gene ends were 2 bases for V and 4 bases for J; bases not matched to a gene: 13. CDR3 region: CASSLRGRGGGGYGYTF. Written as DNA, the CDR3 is TGTGCCAGCAGTTTAAGGGGGCGTGGGGGGGGCGGCTATGGCTACACCTTC.

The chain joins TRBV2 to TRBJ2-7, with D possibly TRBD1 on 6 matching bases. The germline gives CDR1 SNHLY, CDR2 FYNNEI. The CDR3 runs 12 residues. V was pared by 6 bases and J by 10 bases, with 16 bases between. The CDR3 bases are TGTGCCAGCAGGGAGTATACGACAGGACAGTACTTC. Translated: CASREYTTGQYF.

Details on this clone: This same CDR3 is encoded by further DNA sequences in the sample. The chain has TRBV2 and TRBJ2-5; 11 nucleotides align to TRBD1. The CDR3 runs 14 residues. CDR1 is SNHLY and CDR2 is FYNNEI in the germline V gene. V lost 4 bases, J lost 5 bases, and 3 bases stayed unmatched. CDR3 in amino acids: CASSAGTGGETQYF. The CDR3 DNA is TGTGCCAGCAGTGCAGGGACAGGGGGGGAGACCCAGTACTTC.

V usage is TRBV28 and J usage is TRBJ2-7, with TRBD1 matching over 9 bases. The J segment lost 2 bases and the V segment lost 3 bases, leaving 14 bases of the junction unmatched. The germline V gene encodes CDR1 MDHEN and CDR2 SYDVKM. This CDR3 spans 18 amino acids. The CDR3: CASSFTWRTGEVTYEQYF. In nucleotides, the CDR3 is TGTGCCAGCAGTTTTACTTGGCGGACAGGGGAAGTCACCTACGAGCAGTACTTC.

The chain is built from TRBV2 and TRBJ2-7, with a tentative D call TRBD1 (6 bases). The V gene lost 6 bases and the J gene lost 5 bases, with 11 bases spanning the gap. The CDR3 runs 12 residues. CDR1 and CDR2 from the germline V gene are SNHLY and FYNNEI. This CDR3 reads CASRIQGNEQYF. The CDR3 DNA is TGTGCCAGCAGAATACAGGGAAACGAGCAGTACTTC.

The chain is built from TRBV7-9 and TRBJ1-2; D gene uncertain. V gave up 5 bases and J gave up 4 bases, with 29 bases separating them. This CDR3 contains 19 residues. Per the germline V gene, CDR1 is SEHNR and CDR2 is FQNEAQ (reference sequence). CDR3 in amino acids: CASSPPRFSGRNYAYGYTF. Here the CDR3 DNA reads TGTGCCAGCAGCCCACCGCGGTTTTCGGGCCGGAACTATGCCTATGGCTACACCTTC.

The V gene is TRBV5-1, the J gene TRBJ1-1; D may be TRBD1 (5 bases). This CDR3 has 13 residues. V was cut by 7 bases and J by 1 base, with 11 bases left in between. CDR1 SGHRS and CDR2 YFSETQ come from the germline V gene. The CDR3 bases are TGCGCCAGCCGCGTAGGGGAGAACACTGAAGCTTTCTTT. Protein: CASRVGENTEAFF.

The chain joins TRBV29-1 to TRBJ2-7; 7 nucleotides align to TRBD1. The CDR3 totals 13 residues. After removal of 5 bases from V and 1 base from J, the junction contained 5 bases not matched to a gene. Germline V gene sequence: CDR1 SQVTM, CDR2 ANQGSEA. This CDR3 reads CSVLNRGSYEQYF. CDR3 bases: TGCAGCGTTCTAAACAGGGGATCCTACGAGCAGTACTTC.

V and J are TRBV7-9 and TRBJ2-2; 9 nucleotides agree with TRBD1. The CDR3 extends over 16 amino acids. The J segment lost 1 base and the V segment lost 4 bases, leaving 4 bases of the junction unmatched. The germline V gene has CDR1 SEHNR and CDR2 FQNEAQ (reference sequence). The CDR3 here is CASSSGTGRNTGELFF. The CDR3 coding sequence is TGTGCCAGCAGCTCCGGGACAGGGCGGAACACCGGGGAGCTGTTTTTT. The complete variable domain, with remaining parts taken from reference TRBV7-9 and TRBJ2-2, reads DTGVSQNPRHKITKRGQNVTFRCDPISEHNRLYWYRQTLGQGPEFLTYFQNEAQLEKSRLLSDRFSAERPKGSFSTLEIQRTEQGDSAMYLCASSSGTGRNTGELFFGEGSRLTVL.

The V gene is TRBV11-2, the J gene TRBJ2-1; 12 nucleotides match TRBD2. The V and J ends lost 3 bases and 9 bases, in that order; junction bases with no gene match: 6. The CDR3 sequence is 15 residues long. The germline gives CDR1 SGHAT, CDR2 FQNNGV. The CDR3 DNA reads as TGTGCCAGCAGCTTCACTAGCGGGAGGTTTGGTGAGCAGTTCTTC. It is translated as CASSFTSGRFGEQFF.

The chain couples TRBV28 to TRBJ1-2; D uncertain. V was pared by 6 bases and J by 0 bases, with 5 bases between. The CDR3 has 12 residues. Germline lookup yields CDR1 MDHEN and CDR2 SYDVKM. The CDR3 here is CASRPPNYGYTF. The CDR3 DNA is TGTGCCAGCAGGCCCCCTAACTATGGCTACACCTTC.

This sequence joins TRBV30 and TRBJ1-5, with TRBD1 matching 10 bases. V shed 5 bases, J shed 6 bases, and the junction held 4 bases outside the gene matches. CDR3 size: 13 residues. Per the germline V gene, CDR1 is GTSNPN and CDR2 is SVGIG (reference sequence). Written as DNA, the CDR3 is TGTGCCTGGGACAGGGGGCTCGGTCAGCCCCAGCATTTT. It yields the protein CAWDRGLGQPQHF.